Sequencing of this T cell receptor (beta chain) was carried out in a study of identical twins (dated by TCRdb to the mid-2010s). Study-level background: TCR alpha and beta repertoires from monozygotic twins, unrelated adults of various ages and cord blood were deep-sequenced to test whether fetal clonotypes persist. Replicate twin experiments were performed at different times using different library preparation protocols to rule out contamination.

This clonotype occurred a few times. The clone's antigen remains unknown. The record has no base qualities; no much larger clone is one base away. Only healthy Caucasian donors were included. The twin cohort consisted of three pairs of female monozygotic twins, all aged roughly 18 to 30 years. The RNA used for TCR libraries was isolated from peripheral blood mononuclear cells. Libraries were made using 5' RACE. The sequencer was an Illumina HiSeq 2000. A universal primer binding site was introduced by template switching, and a unique molecular identifier was present in the final cDNA, enabling accurate counting of TCR cDNA molecules. Specific primers in the conserved constant-segment region were used to synthesize first-strand cDNA for TCR alpha and beta chains. Each cDNA library was double barcoded, with a SMART-Mk sample barcode plus Illumina barcodes, to control for contamination. TruSeq adapter sequences, together with Illumina sample barcodes, were added in two successive PCR steps. Sequencing of the TCR alpha and beta cDNA libraries was done on the Illumina HiSeq platform using custom primers. Regarding the original processing steps: Unique molecular identifiers were extracted from raw reads with MiGEC, and CDR3 positions were determined with MiXCR. For each individual, recombination models were inferred using an EM algorithm with the repgenHMM and IGoR tools. The analysis of shared clonotypes was done with the tcR package in R, with sharing normalized by the product of cloneset sizes. To study raw recombination without the effects of thymic and clonal selection, out-of-frame nonproductive sequences were analyzed. The raw public reads went through TCRdb reprocessing: fastp at Q25, MiXCR clone calling, in-frame beta chains kept. Rows matching on CDR3 protein sequence are summarized as one entry with the most common DNA and genes. The V and J calls follow TCRdb's processing rather than the paper's. The sample table contains 750,000 to 950,000 distinct CDR3 sequences; only one count was recorded for roughly an eighth of them. Roughly 1.6% of the sample rests with the top ten.

General findings and caveats noted by the study authors: Compared with coincidental sharing between unrelated individuals, out-of-frame TCR alpha sequences shared between twins had an excess of sequences with low generation probability. Conclusions relied on cross-sectional statistical analysis, since the same donors could not be followed over many years. Invariant T cells such as MAIT and iNKT could partly confound zero-insertion analyses, although diverse VJ usage argued against such confounding for most clonotypes. A weaker excess of twin sharing was found in beta out-of-frame sequences because the signal-to-noise ratio was lowered by fewer shared sequences. Fewer insertions were carried by abundant cord blood beta clonotypes; a weaker similar trend was observed in young adult naive repertoires, while no such trend was observed in memory repertoires. In monozygotic twins, out-of-frame TCR alpha sharing was systematically underestimated by recombination models, although the models agreed with sharing between unrelated individuals.

Looking up the germline V gene yields CDR1 SNHLY and CDR2 FYNNEI. Unmatched junction bases come to 10, with V trimmed by 3 bases and J by 1 base. Its CDR3 holds 17 amino acids, cysteine through phenylalanine. Here the CDR3 DNA is all that survives: 51 bases in frame from base 1. These data also formed part of another study, on yellow fever vaccine responses in identical twins. As described in the second report: The authors reported that the T cell response to vaccination in identical twins appeared partly convergent and partly personalized. Focusing on identical twins, the study followed the T cell clones that responded to the vaccine, and did so with precision.

This clonotype originated in a woman younger than 30 in good health. This receptor chain uses TRBV2 and TRBJ1-2; the junction holds 8 bases that match TRBD1. The sequenced sample was PBMCs. The CDR3 here reads CASSDPGTGIHNYGYTF. The nucleotides read TGTGCCAGCAGTGACCCCGGGACAGGCATACATAACTATGGCTACACCTTC.